This TCR beta chain was sequenced for a study of cytomegalovirus exposure and HLA in healthy donors. Only in-frame clones appear in the TCRdb table, and some are missing; sequencing was by immunoSEQ multiplex PCR. The data hold about 150,000 clones, with about 88% observed a single time. A word on this clone: The antigen remains undetermined.

Study findings and constraints: A list of roughly 160 TCR beta chains associated with cytomegalovirus was given. The dataset shows that most TCR sequences were rare, while some public TCRs occurred in many donors.

The CDR3 runs 17 residues. Germline V CDR1 and CDR2: SNHLY, FYNNEI. The ends lost 2 bases at V and 5 bases at J; junction bases unmatched: 9. The donors were members of the validation cohort comprising 100 to 150 subjects, separate from the roughly 650-subject first cohort. This clonotype originated in a woman between 18 and 29 years old in good health and CMV-seropositive. Sequenced: PBMCs. The chain uses TRBV2 and TRBJ2-5; the match to TRBD1 covers 12 bases. The DNA of the CDR3 is TGTGCCAGCAGTGAAAAGTCGGGACAGGGGGCCTTGGAGACCCAGTACTTC. Translation gives CASSEKSGQGALETQYF.